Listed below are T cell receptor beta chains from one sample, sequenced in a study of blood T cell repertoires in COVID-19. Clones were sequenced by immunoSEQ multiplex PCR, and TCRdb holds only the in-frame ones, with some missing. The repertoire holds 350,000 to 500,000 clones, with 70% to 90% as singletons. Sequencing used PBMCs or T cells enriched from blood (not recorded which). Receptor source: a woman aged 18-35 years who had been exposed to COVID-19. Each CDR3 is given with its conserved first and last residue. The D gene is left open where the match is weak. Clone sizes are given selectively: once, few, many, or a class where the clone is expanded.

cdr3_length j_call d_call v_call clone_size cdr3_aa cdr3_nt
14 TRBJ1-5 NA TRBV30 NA CAWSGGGGNQPQHF TGTGCCTGGAGCGGAGGAGGGGGCAATCAGCCCCAGCATTTT
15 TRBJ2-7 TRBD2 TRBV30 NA CAWTPWAGGRNEQYF TGTGCCTGGACCCCCTGGGCGGGGGGGCGGAACGAGCAGTACTTC
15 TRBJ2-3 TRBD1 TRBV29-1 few CSVGRGQGGTDTQYF TGCAGCGTTGGGCGGGGACAGGGCGGCACAGATACGCAGTATTTT
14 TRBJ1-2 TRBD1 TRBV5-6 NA CASSLGQGAVGYTF TGTGCCAGCAGCCTCGGACAGGGGGCAGTTGGCTACACCTTC
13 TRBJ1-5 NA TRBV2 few CASSWTDLEPQHF TGTGCCAGCAGTTGGACAGACCTCGAGCCCCAGCATTTT
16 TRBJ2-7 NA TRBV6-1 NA CASSEATGYPYYEQYF TGTGCCAGCAGTGAAGCAACCGGGTATCCATACTACGAGCAGTACTTC
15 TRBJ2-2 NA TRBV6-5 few CASSFSGTGTGELFF TGTGCCAGCAGCTTCTCTGGAACGGGCACCGGGGAGCTGTTTTTT
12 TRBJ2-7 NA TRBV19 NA CASSPRRDEQYF TGTGCCAGTAGCCCCCGCAGGGACGAGCAGTACTTC
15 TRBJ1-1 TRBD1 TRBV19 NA CASSKRQGARTEAFF TGTGCCAGTAGTAAAAGACAGGGGGCGCGGACTGAAGCTTTCTTT
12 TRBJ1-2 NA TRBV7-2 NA CASSLASYGYTF TGTGCCAGCAGCTTAGCCAGTTATGGCTACACCTTC
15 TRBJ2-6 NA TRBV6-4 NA CASSDSPWPRNVLTF TGTGCCAGCAGTGACTCCCCATGGCCCCGAAACGTCCTGACTTTC
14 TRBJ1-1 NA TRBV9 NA CASSVTEMNTEAFF TGTGCCAGCAGCGTAACCGAGATGAACACTGAAGCTTTCTTT
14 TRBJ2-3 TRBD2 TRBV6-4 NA CASSASGSTDTQYF TGTGCCAGCAGTGCTAGCGGTAGCACAGATACGCAGTATTTT
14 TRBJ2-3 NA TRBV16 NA CASSPWTSTDTQYF TGTGCCAGCAGCCCTTGGACTAGCACAGATACGCAGTATTTT
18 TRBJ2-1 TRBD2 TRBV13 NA CASSAASGSERSYNEQFF TGTGCCAGCAGCGCCGCTAGCGGGAGCGAGCGCTCCTACAATGAGCAGTTCTTC
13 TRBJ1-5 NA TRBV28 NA CASSLSGVRPQHF TGTGCCAGCAGCCTCTCGGGAGTTCGGCCCCAGCATTTT
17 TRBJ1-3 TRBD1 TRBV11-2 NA CASSLAGGGYSGNTIYF TGTGCCAGCAGCTTAGCGGGAGGGGGCTACTCTGGAAACACCATATATTTT
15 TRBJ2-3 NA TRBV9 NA CASSVDRGGGDTQYF TGTGCCAGCAGCGTAGACCGGGGAGGGGGGGATACGCAGTATTTT
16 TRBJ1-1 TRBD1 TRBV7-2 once CASSLYQTGAGTEAFF TGTGCCAGCAGCCTATACCAGACAGGGGCGGGGACTGAAGCTTTCTTT
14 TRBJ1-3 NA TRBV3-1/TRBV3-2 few CASSHHGSGNTIYF TGTGCCAGCAGCCATCACGGCTCTGGAAACACCATATATTTT
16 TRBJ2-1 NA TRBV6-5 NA CASSYWVGGSYNEQFF TGTGCCAGCAGTTACTGGGTCGGGGGCTCCTACAATGAGCAGTTCTTC
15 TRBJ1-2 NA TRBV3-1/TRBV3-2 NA CASSPSIGGLHGYTF TGTGCCAGCAGCCCCTCGATTGGGGGGTTGCATGGCTACACCTTC
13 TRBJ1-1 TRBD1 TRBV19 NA CASSWTGNTEAFF TGTGCCAGTAGTTGGACAGGGAACACTGAAGCTTTCTTT
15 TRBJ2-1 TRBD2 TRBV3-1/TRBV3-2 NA CASSHSTSGSNEQFF TGTGCCAGCAGCCATTCGACTAGCGGGAGTAACGAGCAGTTCTTC
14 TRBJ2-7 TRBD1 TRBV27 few CASSFGDRGYEQYF TGTGCCAGCAGTTTTGGGGACAGAGGTTACGAGCAGTACTTC
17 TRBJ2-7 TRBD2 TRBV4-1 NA CASSQDPSGLAGGEQYF TGCGCCAGCAGCCAAGATCCCTCGGGACTAGCGGGAGGCGAGCAGTACTTC
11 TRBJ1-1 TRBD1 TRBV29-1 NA CSAAGQGQAFF TGCAGCGCCGCCGGACAGGGCCAAGCTTTCTTT
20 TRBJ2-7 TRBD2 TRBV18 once CASSPMPGTSGRGSSYEQYF TGTGCCAGCTCACCGATGCCCGGGACTAGCGGGAGGGGGAGCTCCTACGAGCAGTACTTC
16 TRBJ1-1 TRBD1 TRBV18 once CASSPLRQGANTEAFF TGTGCCAGCTCACCCCTAAGACAGGGGGCGAACACTGAAGCTTTCTTT
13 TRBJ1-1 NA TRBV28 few CASSLIQHTEAFF TGTGCCAGCAGTTTGATACAGCACACTGAAGCTTTCTTT
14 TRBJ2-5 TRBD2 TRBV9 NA CASSEGTSSETQYF TGTGCCAGCAGCGAGGGGACTAGCTCAGAGACCCAGTACTTC
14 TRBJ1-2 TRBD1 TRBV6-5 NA CASSYRTGEDGYTF TGTGCCAGCAGTTACCGGACAGGGGAGGACGGCTACACCTTC
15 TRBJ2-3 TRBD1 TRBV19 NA CASSDPGQGTDTQYF TGTGCCAGTAGTGACCCTGGACAGGGCACAGATACGCAGTATTTT
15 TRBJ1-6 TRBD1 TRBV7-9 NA CASSLGQGTNSPLHF TGTGCCAGCAGCTTGGGACAGGGAACCAATTCACCCCTCCACTTT
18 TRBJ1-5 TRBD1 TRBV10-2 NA CASSEQGAGVVGDQPQHF TGCGCCAGCAGTGAGCAGGGGGCGGGAGTTGTTGGGGATCAGCCCCAGCATTTT
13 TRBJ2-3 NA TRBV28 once CASSLSSLNTQYF TGTGCCAGCAGTTTATCGAGCCTCAACACGCAGTATTTT
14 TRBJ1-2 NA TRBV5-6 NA CASRTRGQLYGYTF TGTGCCAGCAGGACCCGGGGACAACTCTATGGCTACACCTTC
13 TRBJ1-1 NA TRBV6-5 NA CASSYVYDSEAFF TGTGCCAGCAGTTACGTTTACGACTCTGAAGCTTTCTTT
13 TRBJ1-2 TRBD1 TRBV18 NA CASGDRGNYGYTF TGTGCCAGCGGTGACAGGGGGAACTATGGCTACACCTTC
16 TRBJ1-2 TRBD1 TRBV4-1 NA CASSQPWDSLSYGYTF TGCGCCAGCAGCCAGCCTTGGGACAGCTTGAGCTATGGCTACACCTTC
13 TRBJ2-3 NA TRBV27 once CASSPLTADTQYF TGTGCCAGCAGCCCTCTCACAGCAGATACGCAGTATTTT
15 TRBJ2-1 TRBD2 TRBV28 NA CASSSGLGRYNEQFF TGTGCCAGCAGTTCGGGACTAGGGCGCTACAATGAGCAGTTCTTC
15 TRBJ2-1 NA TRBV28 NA CASSRVEGSYNEQFF TGTGCCAGCAGTAGAGTGGAGGGCTCCTACAATGAGCAGTTCTTC
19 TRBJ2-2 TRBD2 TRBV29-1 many CSVPRSLIAGGLNTGELFF TGCAGCGTCCCTCGCTCGTTGATAGCGGGAGGTTTGAACACCGGGGAGCTGTTTTTT
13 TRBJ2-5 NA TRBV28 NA CASSLNPIGTQYF TGTGCCAGCAGTTTAAACCCGATCGGGACCCAGTACTTC
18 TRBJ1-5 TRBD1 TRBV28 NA CASSHGTVTGGLNQPQHF TGTGCCAGCAGTCACGGCACGGTTACAGGGGGCCTAAATCAGCCCCAGCATTTT
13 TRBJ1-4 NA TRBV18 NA CASSPLLNEKLFF TGTGCCAGCTCACCTCTCCTAAATGAAAAACTGTTTTTT
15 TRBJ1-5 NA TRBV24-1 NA CATSDVGRGNQPQHF TGTGCCACCAGTGATGTGGGCAGGGGCAATCAGCCCCAGCATTTT
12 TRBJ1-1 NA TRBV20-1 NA CSASIGNTEAFF TGCAGTGCTAGTATCGGGAACACTGAAGCTTTCTTT
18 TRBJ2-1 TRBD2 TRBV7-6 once CASSYTTSGSSSYNEQFF TGTGCCAGCAGTTACACGACTAGCGGCTCCAGCTCCTACAATGAGCAGTTCTTC
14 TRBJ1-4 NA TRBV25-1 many CASSNQGGDEKLFF TGTGCCAGCAGTAACCAGGGCGGTGATGAAAAACTGTTTTTT
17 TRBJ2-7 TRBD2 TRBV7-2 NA CASSLGVLASGAHEQYF TGTGCCAGCAGCTTAGGAGTTCTGGCTAGCGGGGCCCACGAGCAGTACTTC